This passage covers 13 T cell receptor beta chains from one sample sequenced in a study of blood T cell repertoires in COVID-19. The assay was immunoSEQ multiplex PCR, and TCRdb's table has in-frame clones only and misses some. The data hold roughly 150,000 clones, with approximately 84% observed a single time. Sequenced sample: PBMCs or T cells enriched from blood (not recorded which). The receptor set was obtained from a young woman who had been exposed to COVID-19.

The genes are TRBV6-2 or TRBV6-3 and TRBJ2-7; D perhaps matches TRBD1 (8 bases). The germline gives CDR1 MNHEY, CDR2 SVGEGT. The CDR3 loop spans 18 amino acids. V lost 6 bases, J lost 3 bases, and 27 bases lay in between. The CDR3 DNA is TGTGCCAGCAGCCCTGGACAGGGAGGGTATGGGGGTTTCTACGAGCAGTACTTC. It yields the protein CASSPGQGGYGGFYEQYF.

This chain uses TRBV5-1 with TRBJ2-3; TRBD1 is a possible D gene (7 bases). CDR1 and CDR2 from the germline V gene are SGHRS and YFSETQ. The CDR3 is 14 residues long. Between the trimmed V and J ends, which lost 0 bases and 5 bases, there was a span of 10 bases. CDR3 loop: CASSLGQGGDTQYF. CDR3 nucleotide sequence: TGCGCCAGCAGCTTGGGTCAGGGGGGAGATACGCAGTATTTT.

This sequence joins TRBV9 and TRBJ2-7, with TRBD1 as a possible D gene (6 bases). V gave up 3 bases and J gave up 1 base, with 11 bases separating them. This CDR3 is 14 amino acids long. Germline-derived CDR1 and CDR2 are SGDLS and YYNGEE. The CDR3 protein is CASSAHRDSYEQYF. CDR3 DNA: TGTGCCAGCAGCGCTCACAGGGATTCCTACGAGCAGTACTTC.

This rearrangement joins TRBV6-5 to TRBJ1-1, with 7 bases identical to TRBD1. This CDR3 has 12 residues. Per germline, CDR1 MNHEY and CDR2 SVGAGI. Trimming cost V 5 bases and J 4 bases; bases outside gene matches: 1. CDR3 in amino acids: CASSNRGTEAFF. Written as DNA, the CDR3 is TGTGCCAGCAGTAACAGGGGCACTGAAGCTTTCTTT.

This clone was counted many times. This rearrangement joins TRBV5-1 to TRBJ2-1, with D possibly TRBD2 on 6 matching bases. V was shortened by 0 bases and J by 6 bases, with 16 bases between the two germline ends. This CDR3 comprises 16 residues. Germline V gene data show CDR1 as SGHRS and CDR2 as YFSETQ. The CDR3 DNA reads as TGCGCCAGCAGCTTGGCCTTGAGACTAGTAAGCAATGAGCAGTTCTTC. Protein product: CASSLALRLVSNEQFF.

This chain joins TRBV19 and TRBJ2-1; 7 bases are a match to TRBD2. Germline V gene lookup returns CDR1 LNHDA and CDR2 SQIVND (reference sequence). Trimming took 5 bases from V and 0 from J; bases not matched to a gene: 7. The CDR3 spans 16 residues. CDR3 sequence reads: CASSLLREISYNEQFF. In DNA, the CDR3 is TGTGCCAGTAGTCTCCTGCGGGAGATCTCCTACAATGAGCAGTTCTTC. Supplemented by reference TRBV19 and TRBJ2-1, the full variable domain reads DGGITQSPKYLFRKEGQNVTLSCEQNLNHDAMYWYRQDPGQGLRLIYYSQIVNDFQKGDIAEGYSVSREKKESFPLTVTSAQKNPTAFYLCASSLLREISYNEQFFGPGTRLTVL.

The chain has TRBV27 and TRBJ2-3, with D perhaps TRBD1 (5 bases). V lost 3 bases and J 2 bases, leaving 12 bases between the germline ends. Germline V gene lookup returns CDR1 MNHEY and CDR2 SMNVEV (reference sequence). The CDR3 contains 15 residues. The CDR3 bases are TGTGCCAGCAGTTTCTTCGGCAGGGCCACAGATACGCAGTATTTT. Residues: CASSFFGRATDTQYF.

The chain recombines TRBV30 with TRBJ2-1; possible D gene TRBD2, 5 bases. Between the trimmed V and J ends, which lost 3 bases and 4 bases, there was a span of 13 bases. This CDR3 is 14 amino acids long. Germline V gene data show CDR1 as GTSNPN and CDR2 as SVGIG (reference sequence). CDR3 loop: CAWRTGNRYNEQFF. The CDR3 DNA follows: TGTGCCTGGAGGACGGGGAACCGGTACAATGAGCAGTTCTTC.

The chain employs TRBV28 and TRBJ2-3, with 11 nucleotides matching TRBD2. CDR1 and CDR2 from the germline V gene are MDHEN and SYDVKM. Unmatched junction bases numbered 10, after V lost 5 bases and J lost 0 bases. The CDR3 contains 18 residues. This CDR3 reads CASSPGQGLAASTDTQYF. For the CDR3, the DNA is TGTGCCAGCAGTCCCGGACAGGGACTAGCGGCTAGCACAGATACGCAGTATTTT.

CDR3 protein: CASTRGGGKNIQYF. The CDR3 region has the DNA TGTGCCAGCACCCGAGGGGGCGGAAAAAACATTCAGTACTTC. This chain links TRBV5-8 with TRBJ2-4; TRBD1 agrees at 7 bases. The J segment lost 4 bases and the V segment lost 6 bases, leaving 7 bases of the junction unmatched. The germline V gene has CDR1 SGHTS and CDR2 YDEGEE. This CDR3 spans 14 amino acids.

The count of this clone is one. CDR3 amino acids: CASIRDRVEYEQYF. CDR3 bases: TGTGCCAGCATCCGGGACAGGGTCGAATACGAGCAGTACTTC. The chain is built from TRBV25-1 and TRBJ2-7, with 9 bases lining up with TRBD1. CDR3 length: 14 residues. The germline V gene encodes CDR1 MGHDK and CDR2 SYGVNS. V lost 7 bases to trimming and J lost 4 bases; unmatched junction nucleotides: 8.

The V gene is TRBV24-1, the J gene TRBJ2-1; D may be TRBD2 (5 bases). CDR3 length equals 15 residues. Trimming cost V 4 bases and J 2 bases, with 11 bases left between them. CDR1 is KGHDR and CDR2 is SFDVKD in the germline V gene. The CDR3 nucleotides are TGTGCCACCAGTGAGGGCCCGGGAACCTACAATGAGCAGTTCTTC. It yields the protein CATSEGPGTYNEQFF.

This clone came up once. The V gene is TRBV28, the J gene TRBJ2-7, with 10 bases identical to TRBD2. Germline CDR1 is MDHEN and CDR2 is SYDVKM. CDR3 length: 17 residues. The trim removed 4 bases at V and 2 bases at J, leaving 11 bases unmatched. Written as DNA, the CDR3 is TGTGCCAGCAGTTGGCATCCCCGGCTAGCGGGAGCCTACGAGCAGTACTTC. Translated, it gives CASSWHPRLAGAYEQYF.